The 23 T cell receptor beta chains below come from one sample, sequenced in a study of blood T cell repertoires in COVID-19. The assay was immunoSEQ multiplex PCR, and TCRdb's table has in-frame clones only and misses some. The repertoire holds more than 300,000 clones, with roughly 87% as singletons. Sequenced material: PBMCs or T cells enriched from blood (not recorded which). The origin of the receptors is a woman between 50 and 59 years old who had recovered from COVID-19.

The chain joins TRBV19 to TRBJ2-3; D ambiguous. Germline values: CDR1 LNHDA, CDR2 SQIVND (reference sequence). This CDR3 spans 12 amino acids. The V end lost 6 bases, the J end lost 6 bases, and 10 bases lay between the germline ends. CDR3 in DNA: TGTGCCAGTAGCCGACTGCCGGATACGCAGTATTTT. This translates into CASSRLPDTQYF. Variable domain in full (rest from reference TRBV19 and TRBJ2-3): DGGITQSPKYLFRKEGQNVTLSCEQNLNHDAMYWYRQDPGQGLRLIYYSQIVNDFQKGDIAEGYSVSREKKESFPLTVTSAQKNPTAFYLCASSRLPDTQYFGPGTRLTVL.

This sequence joins TRBV18 and TRBJ1-1, with a weak D call TRBD1 (6 bases). Germline V gene data show CDR1 as KGHSH and CDR2 as LQKENI. The CDR3 is made up of 15 amino acids. V lost 6 bases, J lost 0 bases, and 14 bases lay in between. Here the CDR3 reads CASSLGQTMNTEAFF. The DNA for the CDR3 is TGTGCCAGCTCCTTGGGACAAACGATGAACACTGAAGCTTTCTTT. The entire variable domain, with the rest obtained from reference TRBV18 and TRBJ1-1, is as follows: NAGVMQNPRHLVRRRGQEARLRCSPMKGHSHVYWYRQLPEEGLKFMVYLQKENIIDESGMPKERFSAEFPKEGPSILRIQQVVRGDSAAYFCASSLGQTMNTEAFFGQGTRLTVV.

This chain links TRBV5-4 with TRBJ1-1; 7 bases line up with TRBD1. Germline lookup yields CDR1 SGHNT and CDR2 YYREEE (reference sequence). The CDR3 covers 15 residues. V was clipped by 2 bases and J by 1 base; unmatched bases: 5. The chain's CDR3 is CASSLKGAGNTEAFF. DNA for the CDR3: TGTGCCAGCAGCTTAAAGGGGGCAGGGAACACTGAAGCTTTCTTT.

V gene TRBV18 combines with J gene TRBJ1-5; perhaps TRBD1 as D (5 bases). This CDR3 region has 14 residues. Germline V gene data show CDR1 as KGHSH and CDR2 as LQKENI. V lost 4 bases, J lost 7 bases, and 14 bases lay in between. CDR3 coding DNA: TGTGCCAGCTCACAGGACACCGCGGGGCAGCCCCAGCATTTT. It encodes CASSQDTAGQPQHF.

This chain links TRBV5-1 with TRBJ1-6; D is uncertain. Germline V CDR1 and CDR2: SGHRS, YFSETQ. Trimming removed 6 bases from V and 0 bases from J, with 7 bases in between. The length of the CDR3 is 14 residues. The CDR3 sequence is CASTRSSYNSPLHF. The CDR3 region has the DNA TGCGCCAGCACACGGAGCTCCTATAATTCACCCCTCCACTTT.

This sequence joins TRBV15 and TRBJ1-3; TRBD1 might be the D (5 bases). The CDR3 contains 16 residues. Trimming took 0 bases from V and 4 from J, leaving 13 bases between them. CDR1 and CDR2 from the germline V gene are LNHNV and YYDKDF (reference sequence). CDR3 region: CATSRDPAGRGNTIYF. The CDR3 coding sequence is TGTGCCACCAGCAGAGATCCAGCAGGGCGAGGAAACACCATATATTTT.

The rearrangement links TRBV5-4 to TRBJ2-5; D gene unclear. Germline V gives CDR1 SGHNT, CDR2 YYREEE (reference sequence). Deletions cut 0 bases from V and 3 bases from J, with 9 bases between. The CDR3 contains 14 residues. CDR3: CASSLVAKEETQYF. The CDR3 DNA reads TGTGCCAGCAGCTTGGTAGCTAAAGAAGAGACCCAGTACTTC.

This chain joins TRBV6-2 or TRBV6-3 and TRBJ2-1; D might be TRBD1 (5 bases). CDR1 is MNHEY, CDR2 SVGEGT, per germline. The CDR3 is 12 residues long. Trimming pared 2 bases from V and 8 bases from J, leaving 7 bases between. CDR3 DNA: TGTGCCAGCAGTTACGGGGCGGATGAGCAGTTCTTC. Protein: CASSYGADEQFF.

This clone came up a few times. The rearrangement uses TRBV3-1 (or the pseudogene TRBV3-2) and TRBJ1-4; possible D gene TRBD1, 5 bases. Trimming pared 3 bases from V and 0 bases from J, leaving 14 bases between. The V gene's germline CDR1 is LGHDT and CDR2 YNNKEL (reference sequence). The CDR3 has 17 amino acids. The CDR3 sequence is CASSQGGLRSTNEKLFF. In DNA form, the CDR3 reads TGTGCCAGCAGCCAGGGGGGACTTCGTTCAACTAATGAAAAACTGTTTTTT.

The rearrangement uses TRBV7-2 and TRBJ2-7, with D possibly matching TRBD2 (6 bases). There are 13 residues in the CDR3. Trimming removed 5 bases at V and 6 bases at J, with 14 bases between. Germline V gene sequence: CDR1 SGHTA, CDR2 FQGNSA. CDR3 sequence (DNA): TGTGCCAGCAGCACCCGGGGGTTTACCGAGCAGTACTTC. Translating gives CASSTRGFTEQYF.

The genes are TRBV4-3 and TRBJ1-5, with a tentative D call TRBD1 (5 bases). The ends were cut back, 4 bases at V and 0 bases at J, with 10 bases in the middle. CDR1 and CDR2 from the germline V gene are LGHNA and YSLEER. The CDR3 consists of 15 residues. The CDR3 loop reads CASSPTGGSNQPQHF. CDR3 nucleotides: TGCGCCAGCAGCCCAACGGGGGGTAGCAATCAGCCCCAGCATTTT.

The gene calls are TRBV2 and TRBJ1-5; no firm D call. The length of the CDR3 is 12 residues. Trimming took off 8 bases at V and 0 bases at J, with 5 bases between the two ends. Germline V CDR1 and CDR2: SNHLY, FYNNEI. The CDR3 DNA reads as TGTGCCAGCGAGGATAGCAATCAGCCCCAGCATTTT. Translating gives CASEDSNQPQHF.

The V gene is TRBV19, the J gene TRBJ2-2, with 10 bases matching TRBD1. This CDR3 region has 13 residues. V was pared by 8 bases and J by 7 bases, with 4 bases of the junction left unmatched. CDR1 is LNHDA and CDR2 is SQIVND in the germline V gene (reference sequence). The CDR3 bases are TGTGCCAGTTTTAGGGACAGGGGCGGGGAGCTGTTTTTT. Its translation is CASFRDRGGELFF.

The rearrangement links TRBV10-1 to TRBJ2-1; 15 positions match TRBD2. Germline V gene data show CDR1 as WNHNN and CDR2 as SYGVQD (reference sequence). The CDR3 sequence is 15 residues long. Trimming at V came to 4 bases and at J to 6 bases, leaving 1 base not matched to a gene. DNA of the CDR3: TGCGCCAGCAGTGGGACTAGCGGGGGGGCCAATGAGCAGTTCTTC. It yields the protein CASSGTSGGANEQFF.

V and J are TRBV6-5 and TRBJ2-7, with 12 bases that match TRBD2. Germline V gene sequence: CDR1 MNHEY, CDR2 SVGAGI. The V gene end was trimmed by 2 bases and the J gene end by 4 bases; junction bases not matched to a gene: 3. The length of the CDR3 is 15 residues. The CDR3 here is CASSYRLAGEYEQYF. DNA of the CDR3: TGTGCCAGCAGTTACCGACTAGCGGGAGAGTACGAGCAGTACTTC.

CDR3 sequence reads: CASNGPGVSVYGYTF. The DNA for the CDR3 is TGTGCCAGCAACGGCCCGGGGGTCTCCGTCTATGGCTACACCTTC. The gene calls are TRBV25-1 and TRBJ1-2; TRBD1 might be the D (5 bases). Deletions cut 7 bases from V and 4 bases from J, with 19 bases between. Germline lookup yields CDR1 MGHDK and CDR2 SYGVNS. The CDR3 is 15 amino acids.

CDR3 amino acids: CASSQDSSYEQYF. Written as DNA, the CDR3 is TGTGCCAGCAGTCAGGACAGCTCCTACGAGCAGTACTTC. The rearrangement links TRBV6-2 or TRBV6-3 to TRBJ2-7; perhaps TRBD1 as D (6 bases). Trimming removed 5 bases at V and 0 bases at J, with 8 bases between. The CDR3 consists of 13 residues. Looked up from germline, CDR1 is MNHEY and CDR2 is SVGEGT.

The genes are TRBV7-8 and TRBJ1-2; TRBD1 aligns across 9 bases. The J segment lost 7 bases and the V segment lost 1 base, leaving 10 bases of the junction unmatched. CDR1 and CDR2 (germline): SGHVS, FQNEAQ. This CDR3 is 16 amino acids long. CDR3 protein: CASSLVLDRGLLGYTF. In DNA, the CDR3 is TGTGCCAGCAGCTTAGTCCTGGACAGGGGCCTTCTTGGCTACACCTTC. The whole variable domain, remainder taken from reference TRBV7-8 and TRBJ1-2, is GAGVSQSPRYKVAKRGQDVALRCDPISGHVSLFWYQQALGQGPEFLTYFQNEAQLDKSGLPSDRFFAERPEGSVSTLKIQRTQQEDSAVYLCASSLVLDRGLLGYTFGSGTRLTVV.

The chain employs TRBV7-8 and TRBJ1-4; no clear D gene. This CDR3 has 15 residues. The V and J ends lost 1 base and 7 bases respectively, with 13 bases between them. CDR1 and CDR2 from the germline V gene are SGHVS and FQNEAQ. CDR3 region: CASSLDEVVAEKLFF. The CDR3 region has the DNA TGTGCCAGCAGCTTAGATGAGGTTGTGGCTGAAAAACTGTTTTTT.

The chain joins TRBV7-3 to TRBJ1-1; 7 nucleotides match TRBD1. The CDR3 is 13 residues long. Unmatched junction bases numbered 10, after V lost 3 bases and J lost 12 bases. CDR1 is SGHTA, CDR2 FQGTGA, per germline. In nucleotides, the CDR3 is TGTGCCAGCAGCTTGGACAGGATTCACGGCACTTTCTTT. This translates into CASSLDRIHGTFF.

This chain uses TRBV2 with TRBJ2-2; D is undetermined. The V end lost 6 bases, the J end lost 0 bases, and 8 bases lay between the germline ends. The CDR3 totals 14 residues. Germline V gives CDR1 SNHLY, CDR2 FYNNEI. DNA for the CDR3: TGTGCCAGCAGGATGCAGTCGAACACCGGGGAGCTGTTTTTT. Translated, it gives CASRMQSNTGELFF. Full variable domain (remainder filled in from reference TRBV2 and TRBJ2-2): EPEVTQTPSHQVTQMGQEVILRCVPISNHLYFYWYRQILGQKVEFLVSFYNNEISEKSEIFDDQFSVERPDGSNFTLKIRSTKLEDSAMYFCASRMQSNTGELFFGEGSRLTVL.

CDR3 nucleotides: TGTGCCAGCAGCTTAGGGGGAGTAACCGGGGAGCTGTTTTTT. Translating it yields CASSLGGVTGELFF. The J gene is TRBJ2-2, the V gene TRBV7-8; D possibly corresponds to TRBD2 (5 bases). The germline gives CDR1 SGHVS, CDR2 FQNEAQ. The ends were cut back, 1 base at V and 5 bases at J, with 8 bases in the middle. This CDR3 has 14 amino acids.

The chain couples TRBV5-6 to TRBJ1-2, with D perhaps TRBD1 (6 bases). The CDR3 covers 16 residues. Trimming took 6 bases from V and 6 from J, leaving 24 bases between them. Per germline, CDR1 SGHDT and CDR2 YYEEEE. The CDR3 coding sequence is TGTGCCAGCATCCCCCTGGGAGGGGGAGGTAGTGATGGCTACACCTTC. Translating it yields CASIPLGGGGSDGYTF.